This TCR beta chain was identified during a study of blood T cell repertoires in COVID-19. Measured with immunoSEQ multiplex PCR; TCRdb has only the in-frame clones, and not every one. The sample contains about 98,000 clones, around 82% of which appear only once. In germline, CDR1 is MNHEY, CDR2 SVGAGI. This CDR3 has 13 residues. V was cut by 7 bases and J by 4 bases, with 11 bases left in between. Sequencing used peripheral blood. The TCR was taken from a man in his 70s with active or convalescent COVID-19. The rearrangement links TRBV6-5 to TRBJ1-5, with D possibly matching TRBD1 (5 bases). The CDR3: CASTKQENQPQHF. The CDR3 region has the DNA TGTGCCAGCACAAAACAGGAAAATCAGCCCCAGCATTTT.